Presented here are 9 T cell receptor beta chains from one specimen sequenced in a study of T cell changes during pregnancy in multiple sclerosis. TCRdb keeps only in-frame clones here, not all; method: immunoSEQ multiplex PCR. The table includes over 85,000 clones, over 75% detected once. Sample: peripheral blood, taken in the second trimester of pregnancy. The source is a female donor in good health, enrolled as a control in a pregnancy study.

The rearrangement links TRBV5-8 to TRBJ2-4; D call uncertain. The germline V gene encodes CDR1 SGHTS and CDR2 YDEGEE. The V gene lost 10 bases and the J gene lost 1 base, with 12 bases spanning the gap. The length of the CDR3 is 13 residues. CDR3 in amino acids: CAGPDFAKNIQYF. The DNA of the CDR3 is TGTGCCGGCCCTGATTTCGCCAAAAACATTCAGTACTTC.

The CDR3, as DNA: TGCGCCAGCAGCTTGCCAGGGTCTAATGAAAAACTGTTTTTT. It translates to CASSLPGSNEKLFF. V usage is TRBV5-1 and J usage is TRBJ1-4; D may be TRBD1 (5 bases). The V gene lost 1 base and the J gene lost 3 bases, with 7 bases spanning the gap. Germline CDR1 reads SGHRS; CDR2 reads YFSETQ. The length of the CDR3 is 14 residues.

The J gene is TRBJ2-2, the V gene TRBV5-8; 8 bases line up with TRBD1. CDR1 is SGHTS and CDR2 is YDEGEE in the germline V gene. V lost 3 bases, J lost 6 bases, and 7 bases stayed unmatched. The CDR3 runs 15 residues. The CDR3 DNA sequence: TGTGCCAGCAGCTATGGGACAGGCGGGGCCGGGGAGCTGTTTTTT. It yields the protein CASSYGTGGAGELFF.

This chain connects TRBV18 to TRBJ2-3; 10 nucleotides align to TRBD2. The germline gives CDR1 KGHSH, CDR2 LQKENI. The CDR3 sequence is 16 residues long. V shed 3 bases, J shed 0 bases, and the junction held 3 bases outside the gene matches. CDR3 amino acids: CASSPKTSGSTDTQYF. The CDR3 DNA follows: TGTGCCAGCTCACCTAAGACTAGCGGGAGCACAGATACGCAGTATTTT.

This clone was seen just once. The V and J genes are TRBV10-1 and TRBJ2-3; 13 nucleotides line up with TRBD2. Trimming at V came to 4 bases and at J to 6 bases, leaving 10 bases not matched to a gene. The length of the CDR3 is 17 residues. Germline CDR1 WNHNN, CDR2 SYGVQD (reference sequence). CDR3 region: CASSAPGLAGSRDTQYF. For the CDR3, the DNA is TGCGCCAGCAGTGCTCCGGGACTAGCGGGGTCCCGGGATACGCAGTATTTT.

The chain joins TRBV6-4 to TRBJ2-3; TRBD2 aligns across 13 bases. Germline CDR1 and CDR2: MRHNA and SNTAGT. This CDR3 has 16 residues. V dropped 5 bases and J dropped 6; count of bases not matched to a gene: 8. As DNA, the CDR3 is TGTGCCAGCAGTCATCTCGGGACTAGCGGGGCGGATACGCAGTATTTT. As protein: CASSHLGTSGADTQYF.

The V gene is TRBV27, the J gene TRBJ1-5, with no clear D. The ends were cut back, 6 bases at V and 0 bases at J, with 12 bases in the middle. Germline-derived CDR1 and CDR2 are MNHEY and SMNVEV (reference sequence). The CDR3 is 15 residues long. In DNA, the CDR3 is TGTGCCAGCAGCCAGGAGGGCTATAGCAATCAGCCCCAGCATTTT. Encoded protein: CASSQEGYSNQPQHF.

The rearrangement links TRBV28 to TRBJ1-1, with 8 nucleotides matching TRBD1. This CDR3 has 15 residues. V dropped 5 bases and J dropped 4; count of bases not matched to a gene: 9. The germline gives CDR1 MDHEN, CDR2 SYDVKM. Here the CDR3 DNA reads TGTGCCAGCAGTCCGCGACAGGGGAAGGTCACTGAAGCTTTCTTT. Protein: CASSPRQGKVTEAFF.

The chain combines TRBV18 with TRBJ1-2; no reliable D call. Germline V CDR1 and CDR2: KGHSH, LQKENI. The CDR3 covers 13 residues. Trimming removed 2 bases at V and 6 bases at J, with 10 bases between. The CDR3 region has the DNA TGTGCCAGCTCACCATTAGAGGGAAATGGCTACACCTTC. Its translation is CASSPLEGNGYTF.